Given below is one T cell receptor (beta chain) in context. No antigen is known for it. This CDR3 spans 14 amino acids. V trimming: 5 bases; J trimming: 4 bases; junction bases outside the gene matches: 7. Per the germline V gene, CDR1 is MNHNS and CDR2 is SASEGT. The data derive from a study of identifying expanded T cells in peripheral blood. Study-level findings and limits: Two-week clone count variance significantly increased as total template count grew.

Healthy donors had no documented immune events, such as infections, while sampled. TCRdb keeps only in-frame clones here, not all; method: immunoSEQ multiplex PCR. The profile shows about 90,000 clones, 70% to 90% of them singletons. Sample: blood. This clonotype was obtained from a person aged 18 to 69 in good health. J is TRBJ1-2 and V is TRBV6-1; 7 bases are a match to TRBD1. This chain's CDR3 is CASSLGTASYGYTF. The CDR3 bases are TGTGCCAGCAGTCTAGGGACAGCCAGCTATGGCTACACCTTC.